These 21 T cell receptor beta chains came from one sample sequenced in a study of T cells after yellow fever vaccination. TCRdb re-called the 5' RACE reads with MiXCR, one entry per CDR3 protein. Of under 550,000 distinct CDR3 sequences listed, less than 25% are singletons. The specimen was PBMCs, collected 21 days after the first yellow fever vaccination. All receptors come from a man aged 18 to 30 who received the YFV17D yellow fever vaccine.

This clonotype was detected a few times. The chain combines TRBV4-3 with TRBJ1-2, with D perhaps TRBD1 (5 bases). From germline, CDR1 is LGHNA and CDR2 YSLEER. V gave up 3 bases and J gave up 7 bases, with 12 bases separating them. CDR3 size: 13 residues. The CDR3 DNA follows: TGCGCCAGCAGCCATGGGGGTGGGGTTGGCTACACCTTC. It is translated as CASSHGGGVGYTF.

The chain has TRBV5-6 and TRBJ1-2; D may be TRBD1 (6 bases). V lost 4 bases and J 3 bases, leaving 16 bases between the germline ends. Looked up from germline, CDR1 is SGHDT and CDR2 is YYEEEE. The CDR3 is 15 amino acids. The chain's CDR3 is CASSRPTGSHYGYTF. As DNA, the CDR3 is TGTGCCAGCAGCCGCCCCACAGGGTCGCACTATGGCTACACCTTC.

This clonotype was observed many times. V gene TRBV5-1 combines with J gene TRBJ2-7; D may be TRBD1 (8 bases). V shed 4 bases and J shed 1 base, with 18 bases lying between them. The CDR3 extends over 16 amino acids. Per the germline V gene, CDR1 is SGHRS and CDR2 is YFSETQ. The CDR3 region is CASSGGDRTLSYEQYF. The CDR3 DNA follows: TGCGCCAGCAGCGGGGGGGACAGGACCTTGTCCTACGAGCAGTACTTC.

Remarks on this clonotype: The junction departs from the called germline gene at one end, perhaps through a read error. V gene TRBV27 combines with J gene TRBJ1-6; TRBD1 agrees at 11 bases. This CDR3 has 16 amino acids. The germline V gene encodes CDR1 MNHEY and CDR2 SMNVEV (reference sequence). The CDR3 sequence is CPSTTGTGGRNSPLHF. In nucleotides, the CDR3 is TGTCCCAGCACAACGGGGACAGGGGGAAGGAATTCACCCCTCCACTTT.

CDR3 region: CASSIPSGSSYNEQFF. The CDR3 nucleotides read TGTGCCAGTAGTATCCCTAGCGGGAGCTCCTACAATGAGCAGTTCTTC. The rearrangement uses TRBV19 and TRBJ2-1; 10 bases are a match to TRBD2. With 3 bases clipped from V and 0 bases from J, the junction kept 2 bases outside the gene matches. CDR1 and CDR2 from the germline V gene are LNHDA and SQIVND (reference sequence). The CDR3 is 16 residues long.

There are a few counts of this clonotype. At one boundary the junction diverges from the germline segment, which might be a read error. The chain is built from TRBV7-7 and TRBJ2-1, with 7 nucleotides matching TRBD2. CDR3 length equals 13 residues. Germline CDR1 reads SSHAT; CDR2 reads FNYEAQ (reference sequence). The CDR3 loop is CASSLGTNNEQFF. In nucleotides, the CDR3 is TGTGCTAGCAGCTTAGGGACTAACAATGAGCAGTTCTTC.

This clonotype was seen more than once but under ten times. This chain joins TRBV6-1 and TRBJ2-5, with 15 bases fitting TRBD2. Germline V lookup: CDR1 MNHNS, CDR2 SASEGT. J gave up 5 bases and V 4 bases, and 5 bases lay outside the gene matches. This CDR3 has 16 residues. The CDR3 is CASSGTSGGAGETQYF. The CDR3 coding sequence is TGTGCCAGCAGTGGGACTAGCGGGGGGGCAGGGGAGACCCAGTACTTC.

This clonotype was picked up a small number of times. V and J are TRBV19 and TRBJ1-5, with D possibly matching TRBD1 (6 bases). Trimming shortened V by 0 bases and J by 3 bases, and 12 bases separated the two germline ends. Germline values: CDR1 LNHDA, CDR2 SQIVND (reference sequence). The CDR3 covers 16 residues. This CDR3 is CASSIEAGAINQPQHF. The CDR3 region has the DNA TGTGCCAGTAGTATAGAGGCAGGGGCCATCAATCAGCCCCAGCATTTT.

This clonotype came up a few times. CDR3 DNA: TGTGCCAGCAGCTCCTATACCGGGACCAGCCCCGGGGAGCTGTTTTTT. Encoded protein: CASSSYTGTSPGELFF. This sequence joins TRBV5-6 and TRBJ2-2; D may be TRBD1 or TRBD2 (5 bases each). The CDR3 loop spans 16 amino acids. V lost 3 bases and J 6 bases, leaving 18 bases between the germline ends. CDR1 SGHDT and CDR2 YYEEEE come from the germline V gene.

This clonotype was found a few times. The rearrangement uses TRBV11-2 and TRBJ2-2; D possibly matches TRBD1 or TRBD2 (5 bases each). Trimming removed 11 bases at V and 6 bases at J, with 13 bases between. CDR3 length: 12 amino acids. CDR1 is SGHAT, CDR2 FQNNGV, per germline. CDR3 protein: CAGARGSGELFF. DNA for the CDR3: TGTGCCGGAGCCCGGGGCTCCGGGGAGCTGTTTTTT. Complete variable domain (other parts from reference TRBV11-2 and TRBJ2-2): EAGVAQSPRYKIIEKRQSVAFWCNPISGHATLYWYQQILGQGPKLLIQFQNNGVVDDSQLPKDRFSAERLKGVDSTLKIQPAKLEDSAVYLCAGARGSGELFFGEGSRLTVL.

This clonotype was observed a few times. This chain joins TRBV7-7 and TRBJ2-1, with 15 bases lining up with TRBD2. The germline CDR1 and CDR2 sequences are SSHAT and FNYEAQ (reference sequence). V shed 5 bases and J 7 bases; nucleotides not matched to a gene: 6. This CDR3 is built from 16 residues. CDR3 sequence reads: CASSIGLAGGENEQFF. CDR3 DNA sequence: TGTGCCAGCAGCATCGGACTAGCGGGGGGGGAGAATGAGCAGTTCTTC.

V gene TRBV5-1 combines with J gene TRBJ1-2; D is possibly TRBD1 (5 bases). Germline loops: CDR1 SGHRS, CDR2 YFSETQ. There are 16 residues in the CDR3. Trimming removed 0 bases at V and 0 bases at J, with 12 bases between. The CDR3 protein is CASSLVAGVPNYGYTF. The CDR3 DNA reads TGCGCCAGCAGCTTGGTCGCGGGGGTTCCTAACTATGGCTACACCTTC.

This clonotype was found a few times. CDR3 nucleotide sequence: TGCAGTGCTAGGAGTGTAAACTATGGCTACACCTTC. This sequence encodes CSARSVNYGYTF. The genes are TRBV20-1 and TRBJ1-2; D call uncertain. Trimming removed 3 bases from V and 2 bases from J, with 7 bases in between. The V gene's germline CDR1 is DFQATT and CDR2 SNEGSKA (reference sequence). The CDR3 is 12 residues long.

V gene TRBV7-8 combines with J gene TRBJ2-7, with 8 bases identical to TRBD1. CDR3 size: 14 residues. In germline, CDR1 is SGHVS, CDR2 FQNEAQ. The V gene end was trimmed by 1 base and the J gene end by 2 bases; junction bases not matched to a gene: 1. The CDR3 is CASSLGDRTYEQYV. The CDR3 DNA sequence: TGTGCCAGCAGCTTAGGGGACAGGACCTACGAGCAGTACGTC.

This clonotype occurred a few times. The CDR3: CASSPNSGMRTEAFF. As DNA, the CDR3 is TGTGCCAGCAGTCCCAACTCGGGGATGCGCACTGAAGCTTTCTTT. This sequence joins TRBV12-3 or TRBV12-4 and TRBJ1-1, with D unclear. Deletions cut 5 bases from V and 4 bases from J, with 17 bases between. CDR3 length: 15 amino acids.

This clonotype was seen ten or more times. CDR3 sequence reads: CATSDYRETTDTQYF. As DNA, the CDR3 is TGTGCCACCAGTGATTACAGGGAGACCACAGATACGCAGTATTTT. The chain recombines TRBV24-1 with TRBJ2-3, with D possibly being TRBD1 (6 bases). Germline-derived CDR1 and CDR2 are KGHDR and SFDVKD. This CDR3 comprises 15 residues. Trimming pared 2 bases from V and 2 bases from J, leaving 10 bases between.

This clonotype has only a few counts. The chain employs TRBV4-1 and TRBJ2-1; 8 positions agree with TRBD1. Looked up from germline, CDR1 is MGHRA and CDR2 is YSYEKL. CDR3 size: 18 residues. V was pared by 5 bases and J by 4 bases, with 16 bases of the junction left unmatched. CDR3 region: CASSRTGQAGTAYNEQFF. In nucleotides, the CDR3 is TGCGCCAGCAGCAGGACAGGGCAGGCGGGAACTGCTTACAATGAGCAGTTCTTC.

In this sample, this clonotype turned up a few times. V and J are TRBV7-3 and TRBJ2-2, with 7 bases identical to TRBD2. This CDR3 has 15 amino acids. The trim removed 4 bases at V and 6 bases at J, leaving 8 bases unmatched. Germline CDR1 is SGHTA and CDR2 is FQGTGA. The CDR3, as DNA: TGTGCCAGCAGCTCTGGGGGGGGGAAGTCCGGGGAGCTGTTTTTT. Protein product: CASSSGGGKSGELFF.

The V and J genes are TRBV18 and TRBJ2-7; D assignment may be TRBD1 or TRBD2 (5 bases each). CDR1 and CDR2 from the germline V gene are KGHSH and LQKENI. Trimming cost V 6 bases and J 2 bases, with 11 bases left between them. The CDR3 loop spans 13 amino acids. CDR3 coding DNA: TGTGCCAGCTCTACCCGGGGACCCTACGAGCAGTACTTC. Its protein product is CASSTRGPYEQYF.

This clonotype has more than one count but fewer than ten. The V gene is TRBV5-6, the J gene TRBJ2-7, with unresolved D. Germline loops: CDR1 SGHDT, CDR2 YYEEEE. Trimming removed 0 bases from V and 9 bases from J, with 7 bases in between. The CDR3 runs 11 residues. CDR3 sequence (DNA): TGTGCCAGCAGCTTGGGTTTTGCGCAGTACTTC. This codes for CASSLGFAQYF.

This clonotype was seen a handful of times. This chain joins TRBV5-1 and TRBJ1-6; unclear D gene. The CDR3 is 13 amino acids. The germline V gene encodes CDR1 SGHRS and CDR2 YFSETQ. Trimming cost V 0 bases and J 8 bases, with 6 bases left between them. CDR3 amino acids: CASSLEPDSPLHF. The CDR3 DNA follows: TGCGCCAGCAGCTTGGAACCAGATTCACCCCTCCACTTT.